This entry lists 32 T cell receptor beta chains sequenced from one sample in a study of identical twins. TCRdb re-called the 5' RACE reads with MiXCR, one entry per CDR3 protein. In the table there are 1.5 million to 2 million distinct CDR3 sequences, about 31% of which are singletons. The material sequenced was cord blood. These receptor sequences come from a newborn girl in good health.

The chain links TRBV2 to TRBJ2-2; D not certain. Trimming cost V 6 bases and J 1 base, with 9 bases left between them. The germline V gene has CDR1 SNHLY and CDR2 FYNNEI. The CDR3 spans 14 residues. The chain's CDR3 is CASSWTMNTGELFF. The CDR3 coding sequence is TGTGCCAGCAGCTGGACGATGAACACCGGGGAGCTGTTTTTT.

The gene calls are TRBV18 and TRBJ2-3; possibly TRBD1 or TRBD2 for D (5 bases each). Germline V gives CDR1 KGHSH, CDR2 LQKENI. This CDR3 has 15 amino acids. Trimming stripped 8 bases from V and 0 bases from J, with 15 bases between. Here the CDR3 reads CASLGTVASTDTQYF. The CDR3 DNA follows: TGTGCCAGCCTAGGGACGGTGGCTAGCACAGATACGCAGTATTTT.

This clonotype was counted many times. The chain recombines TRBV21-1 with TRBJ2-1; the table gives TRBD2 as D, unverified against the DNA. TRBV21-1 is a known pseudogene. The CDR3 totals 15 residues. CDR3 amino acids: CASSGRTSGHNEQFF. The DNA of the CDR3 is TGTGCCAGCAGCGGGCGGACTAGCGGACACAATGAGCAGTTCTTC.

The CDR3 nucleotides are TGTGCCAGCAGTCCCATAGCGGGGGCCTACAATGAGCAGTTCTTC. Protein: CASSPIAGAYNEQFF. This chain joins TRBV6-6 and TRBJ2-1; 9 positions match TRBD2. Germline V CDR1 and CDR2: MNHNY, SVGAGI (reference sequence). V trimming: 5 bases; J trimming: 2 bases; junction bases outside the gene matches: 4. The CDR3 consists of 15 residues.

This clonotype appeared many times. At one end the junction does not follow the germline gene, possibly because of a read error. The genes are TRBV5-1 and TRBJ2-3, with D perhaps TRBD1 (7 bases). The CDR3 is 11 residues long. The germline CDR1 and CDR2 sequences are SGHRS and YFSETQ. Here the CDR3 reads CASRGADTQYF. DNA of the CDR3: TGTGCCAGCAGGGGGGCGGATACGCAGTATTTT. The variable domain in full, with the rest retrieved from reference TRBV5-1 and TRBJ2-3, is KAGVTQTPRYLIKTRGQQVTLSCSPISGHRSVSWYQQTPGQGLQFLFEYFSETQRNKGNFPGRFSGRQFSNSRSEMNVSTLELGDSALYLCASRGADTQYFGPGTRLTVL.

This clonotype occurred a few times. The CDR3 DNA reads TGTGCCAGCAGCTTAGGGGGGTTTAGCACAGATACGCAGTATTTT. Amino acid sequence: CASSLGGFSTDTQYF. This rearrangement joins TRBV7-2 to TRBJ2-3; D may be TRBD1 or TRBD2 (5 bases each). V was shortened by 1 base and J by 0 bases, with 8 bases between the two germline ends. Germline CDR1 and CDR2: SGHTA and FQGNSA. This CDR3 is built from 15 residues.

This clonotype turned up a few times. This chain connects TRBV7-2 to TRBJ2-1; D may be TRBD1 or TRBD2 (6 bases each). Per the germline V gene, CDR1 is SGHTA and CDR2 is FQGNSA. Trimming stripped 5 bases from V and 5 bases from J, with 13 bases between. The CDR3 extends over 14 amino acids. This chain's CDR3 is CASSAGQRHNEQFF. The CDR3, as DNA: TGTGCCAGCAGCGCGGGACAACGGCACAATGAGCAGTTCTTC.

The gene calls are TRBV20-1 and TRBJ2-7; D is perhaps TRBD2 (7 bases). With 3 bases removed from V and 4 bases from J, the gap between germline ends came to 19 bases. The length of the CDR3 is 15 residues. Per the germline V gene, CDR1 is DFQATT and CDR2 is SNEGSKA (reference sequence). The CDR3 reads CSASRYGGGSYEQYF. The CDR3 nucleotides are TGCAGTGCTAGTAGGTACGGCGGGGGCTCGTACGAGCAGTACTTC.

The chain couples TRBV12-3 or TRBV12-4 to TRBJ2-5, with 7 bases aligning to TRBD1. Trimming took 3 bases from V and 11 from J; bases not matched to a gene: 18. The CDR3 runs 16 residues. The CDR3 DNA is TGTGCCAGCAGTTTTCCCGGGGACAGTTCCTACAATGAGCAGTACTTC. Translating gives CASSFPGDSSYNEQYF.

The rearrangement uses TRBV20-1 and TRBJ2-1, with TRBD2 matching 10 bases. With 5 bases clipped from V and 8 bases from J, the junction kept 9 bases outside the gene matches. The CDR3 length is 14 residues. Germline V lookup: CDR1 DFQATT, CDR2 SNEGSKA (reference sequence). The CDR3 is CSAGTSAEGDEQFF. The CDR3 DNA sequence: TGCAGTGCTGGGACTAGCGCGGAGGGGGATGAGCAGTTCTTC.

This rearrangement joins TRBV19 to TRBJ1-2; D is uncertain. The CDR3 runs to 13 residues. V lost 2 bases to trimming and J lost 8 bases, with 12 bases between them. The germline V gene encodes CDR1 LNHDA and CDR2 SQIVND (reference sequence). CDR3 sequence reads: CASSISREEGYTF. CDR3 coding DNA: TGTGCCAGTAGTATAAGCCGGGAGGAAGGCTACACCTTC. The whole variable domain, filled in from reference TRBV19 and TRBJ1-2, reads DGGITQSPKYLFRKEGQNVTLSCEQNLNHDAMYWYRQDPGQGLRLIYYSQIVNDFQKGDIAEGYSVSREKKESFPLTVTSAQKNPTAFYLCASSISREEGYTFGSGTRLTVV.

The chain links TRBV5-1 to TRBJ1-6; D perhaps matches TRBD1 (5 bases). Per germline, CDR1 SGHRS and CDR2 YFSETQ. The CDR3 contains 17 residues. Trimming pared 0 bases from V and 0 bases from J, leaving 10 bases between. The DNA for the CDR3 is TGCGCCAGCAGCTTGGAGGCAGGGACCTCCTATAATTCACCCCTCCACTTT. This translates into CASSLEAGTSYNSPLHF. The whole variable domain, remainder taken from reference TRBV5-1 and TRBJ1-6, is KAGVTQTPRYLIKTRGQQVTLSCSPISGHRSVSWYQQTPGQGLQFLFEYFSETQRNKGNFPGRFSGRQFSNSRSEMNVSTLELGDSALYLCASSLEAGTSYNSPLHFGNGTRLTVT.

In its sample, this clonotype was seen a few times. The chain joins TRBV14 to TRBJ2-3; TRBD1 might be the D (6 bases). From germline, CDR1 is SGHDN and CDR2 FVKESK. This CDR3 has 16 amino acids. V was pared by 0 bases and J by 9 bases, with 19 bases between. The CDR3 DNA sequence: TGTGCCAGCAGCCAAGATCTGGGGACACCGCCGATCACGCAGTATTTT. This translates into CASSQDLGTPPITQYF.

This clonotype has a count of ten or more. The genes are TRBV5-1 and TRBJ2-7; 9 nucleotides match TRBD2. The trim removed 1 base at V and 1 base at J, leaving 3 bases unmatched. The CDR3 length is 15 residues. Germline CDR1 and CDR2: SGHRS and YFSETQ. CDR3 in amino acids: CASSLFSGRSYEQYF. The CDR3 coding sequence is TGCGCCAGCAGCTTGTTCAGCGGGAGGTCCTACGAGCAGTACTTC.

The chain carries TRBV25-1 and TRBJ2-1; TRBD1 agrees at 9 bases. V dropped 0 bases and J dropped 5; count of bases not matched to a gene: 14. CDR3 length: 19 residues. CDR1 and CDR2 (germline): MGHDK, SYGVNS. CDR3 coding DNA: TGTGCCAGCAGTGAATATAGACCCAAACCGGGACAGGGTGACAATGAGCAGTTCTTC. Amino acids: CASSEYRPKPGQGDNEQFF.

This clonotype has a handful of counts. The J gene is TRBJ2-3, the V gene TRBV14, with a possible D match to TRBD1 (6 bases). Germline V CDR1 and CDR2: SGHDN, FVKESK. V lost 2 bases and J lost 11, with 14 bases in between. The CDR3 is made up of 13 amino acids. CDR3 sequence reads: CASSQQRGTWQYF. CDR3 DNA: TGTGCCAGCAGCCAACAGAGGGGGACCTGGCAGTATTTT.

The chain combines TRBV20-1 with TRBJ2-4, with 8 positions matching TRBD1. The CDR3 has 14 residues. Germline CDR1 is DFQATT and CDR2 is SNEGSKA (reference sequence). V lost 5 bases and J lost 7; bases outside the gene matches: 10. Written as DNA, the CDR3 is TGCAGTGCTCGGCAGGGGGCGGGCGGTAACATTCAGTACTTC. Protein product: CSARQGAGGNIQYF.

The gene calls are TRBV3-1 and TRBJ2-1, with D maybe TRBD2 (6 bases). Trimming left V 7 bases short and J 8 bases short, with 18 bases between. CDR3 length: 14 residues. Germline loops: CDR1 LGHDT, CDR2 YNNKEL (reference sequence). As DNA, the CDR3 is TGTGCCAGCACCCTCGGGGCGGGAAGGGATGAGCAGTTCTTC. Protein product: CASTLGAGRDEQFF.

This clonotype came up many times. The chain combines TRBV7-7 with TRBJ2-7, with D possibly being TRBD1 (5 bases). CDR1 and CDR2 from the germline V gene are SSHAT and FNYEAQ (reference sequence). V was clipped by 0 bases and J by 3 bases, with 12 bases between them. The CDR3 covers 15 residues. CDR3 protein: CASSLAYAGFYEQYF. The CDR3 coding sequence is TGTGCCAGCAGCTTAGCGTATGCAGGGTTCTACGAGCAGTACTTC.

The gene calls are TRBV12-3 or TRBV12-4 and TRBJ2-1, with D tentatively TRBD1 (5 bases). Trimming cost V 0 bases and J 5 bases, with 14 bases left between them. This CDR3 has 16 residues. The CDR3 loop is CASSLAHQGRNNEQFF. The CDR3 DNA is TGTGCCAGCAGTTTAGCGCATCAGGGAAGGAACAATGAGCAGTTCTTC.

The chain has TRBV7-2 and TRBJ2-5; TRBD2 is a possible D gene (5 bases). Germline CDR1 reads SGHTA; CDR2 reads FQGNSA. The CDR3 loop spans 13 amino acids. The germline V and J ends were trimmed by 8 bases and 2 bases, with 12 bases remaining between them. CDR3 sequence (DNA): TGTGCCAGCGGGTTAGCGAGGCAAGAGACCCAGTACTTC. It codes for CASGLARQETQYF.

The chain combines TRBV27 with TRBJ2-3, with 9 bases aligning to TRBD1. This CDR3 has 16 residues. Germline V gene sequence: CDR1 MNHEY, CDR2 SMNVEV (reference sequence). The trim removed 5 bases at V and 2 bases at J, leaving 8 bases unmatched. CDR3 sequence: CASSPYGQGNTDTQYF. The CDR3 nucleotides read TGTGCCAGCAGTCCCTACGGACAGGGGAACACAGATACGCAGTATTTT.

This clonotype has a single count. The chain uses TRBV5-6 and TRBJ1-1; 7 bases match TRBD1. Trimming cost V 1 base and J 1 base; bases outside gene matches: 4. CDR1 and CDR2 from the germline V gene are SGHDT and YYEEEE. CDR3 length: 15 amino acids. Here the CDR3 DNA reads TGTGCCAGCAGCTTGCGAAAGGGGGCGAACACTGAAGCTTTCTTT. It encodes CASSLRKGANTEAFF.

The J gene is TRBJ1-2, the V gene TRBV20-1; 11 bases fit TRBD1. Germline V gene lookup returns CDR1 DFQATT and CDR2 SNEGSKA (reference sequence). The length of the CDR3 is 16 residues. Trimming at V came to 5 bases and at J to 7 bases, leaving 15 bases not matched to a gene. The CDR3 loop reads CSAEGQGENFMSGYTF. In nucleotides, the CDR3 is TGCAGTGCTGAGGGACAGGGGGAAAATTTTATGAGTGGCTACACCTTC.

V usage is TRBV20-1 and J usage is TRBJ2-3, with TRBD1 identical over 7 bases. The CDR3 extends over 16 amino acids. The germline V gene has CDR1 DFQATT and CDR2 SNEGSKA (reference sequence). V was clipped by 1 base and J by 0 bases; unmatched bases: 7. CDR3 sequence: CSARAYRGPSTDTQYF. The CDR3 region has the DNA TGCAGTGCTAGAGCCTACAGGGGCCCTAGCACAGATACGCAGTATTTT.

The genes are TRBV27 and TRBJ2-5; D is undetermined. This CDR3 is built from 14 residues. Germline values: CDR1 MNHEY, CDR2 SMNVEV (reference sequence). V gave up 4 bases and J gave up 2 bases, with 11 bases separating them. CDR3 protein: CASSSLDGQETQYF. As DNA, the CDR3 is TGTGCCAGCAGTTCCTTGGACGGACAAGAGACCCAGTACTTC.

This chain links TRBV5-6 with TRBJ2-1, with TRBD2 matching 7 bases. CDR1 is SGHDT, CDR2 YYEEEE, per germline. After removal of 1 base from V and 9 bases from J, the junction contained 7 bases not matched to a gene. CDR3 size: 14 residues. CDR3 nucleotides: TGTGCCAGCAGCTTGCCTACTAGCGCCGGTGAGCAGTTCTTC. Protein: CASSLPTSAGEQFF.

The chain links TRBV20-1 to TRBJ2-7; the D is unclear. The CDR3 runs 13 residues. Trimming took off 8 bases at V and 0 bases at J, with 14 bases between the two ends. The germline V gene encodes CDR1 DFQATT and CDR2 SNEGSKA (reference sequence). The CDR3 here is CSTLPGTSYEQYF. Here the CDR3 DNA reads TGCAGTACTTTGCCAGGAACCTCCTACGAGCAGTACTTC.

This chain uses TRBV11-2 with TRBJ1-5, with a possible D match to TRBD1 (5 bases). This CDR3 spans 14 amino acids. The ends were cut back, 2 bases at V and 5 bases at J, with 10 bases in the middle. The germline V gene has CDR1 SGHAT and CDR2 FQNNGV. The CDR3 nucleotides read TGTGCCAGCAGCTTAATCGGGGGTGATCAGCCCCAGCATTTT. This codes for CASSLIGGDQPQHF.

As regards this clonotype: A single base separates this from a much larger clone, so it may be a read error. This rearrangement joins TRBV12-3 or TRBV12-4 to TRBJ1-4; D unclear. The V end was cut by 6 bases, the J end by 8 bases, with 10 bases between. CDR3 size: 12 residues. CDR3 region: CASRQEHEKLFF. The CDR3 bases are TGTGCCAGCAGGCAGGAACACGAAAAACTGTTTTTT.

This clonotype has a handful of counts. DNA of the CDR3: TGTGCCAGCAGTTTATGGACAGGTCTTACCTACGAGCAGTACTTC. This encodes CASSLWTGLTYEQYF. The chain is built from TRBV28 and TRBJ2-7; TRBD1 is a possible D gene (6 bases). The CDR3 has 15 residues. Trimming shortened V by 0 bases and J by 2 bases, and 11 bases separated the two germline ends. Germline CDR1 reads MDHEN; CDR2 reads SYDVKM.

J is TRBJ1-1 and V is TRBV20-1; TRBD1 aligns across 8 bases. This CDR3 contains 15 residues. In germline, CDR1 is DFQATT, CDR2 SNEGSKA (reference sequence). The V segment lost 3 bases and the J segment 2 bases; nucleotides outside the gene matches: 8. This CDR3 reads CSASASDRGNTEAFF. The CDR3 DNA follows: TGCAGTGCTAGCGCTTCCGACAGGGGAAACACTGAAGCTTTCTTT.